The 17 T cell receptor beta chains in this list originate from one sample, sequenced in a study of cytomegalovirus exposure and HLA in healthy donors. This table comes from immunoSEQ multiplex PCR, and its TCRdb copy is limited to in-frame clones, with some not included. The sample includes 90,000 to 150,000 clones, 88% of them seen just once. Material: PBMCs. The receptors originated from a woman between 18 and 30 years old in good health and CMV-seropositive.

The genes are TRBV30 and TRBJ2-3; no clear D. The CDR3 loop spans 13 amino acids. In germline, CDR1 is GTSNPN, CDR2 SVGIG (reference sequence). V lost 2 bases, J lost 0 bases, and 6 bases lay in between. The CDR3 nucleotides are TGTGCCTGGAGTCAGACTAGCACAGATACGCAGTATTTT. This codes for CAWSQTSTDTQYF.

The rearrangement joins TRBV7-2 to TRBJ2-3; 10 bases agree with TRBD2. Germline assignment: CDR1 SGHTA and CDR2 FQGNSA. V shed 2 bases, J shed 1 base, and the junction held 12 bases outside the gene matches. This CDR3 has 19 residues. The CDR3 DNA is TGTGCCAGCAGCTTAAACCGGCTAGCGGGGGTACTCGGCACAGATACGCAGTATTTT. Encoded protein: CASSLNRLAGVLGTDTQYF.

The V and J genes are TRBV5-1 and TRBJ1-2, with D tentatively TRBD1 (6 bases). The CDR3 runs 15 residues. V lost 4 bases to trimming and J lost 2 bases, with 15 bases between them. Germline CDR1 reads SGHRS; CDR2 reads YFSETQ. CDR3 sequence: CASSISGTINYGYTF. Written as DNA, the CDR3 is TGCGCCAGCAGCATCTCCGGGACAATAAACTATGGCTACACCTTC. The variable domain in full, with the rest retrieved from reference TRBV5-1 and TRBJ1-2, is KAGVTQTPRYLIKTRGQQVTLSCSPISGHRSVSWYQQTPGQGLQFLFEYFSETQRNKGNFPGRFSGRQFSNSRSEMNVSTLELGDSALYLCASSISGTINYGYTFGSGTRLTVV.

The chain links TRBV7-3 to TRBJ2-3; D is unclear. Germline V gives CDR1 SGHTA, CDR2 FQGTGA. This CDR3 contains 12 residues. Trimming cost V 5 bases and J 5 bases, with 8 bases left between them. In nucleotides, the CDR3 is TGTGCCAGCAGCCTCACCGGAGATACGCAGTATTTT. Translating it yields CASSLTGDTQYF.

V is TRBV5-5 and J is TRBJ1-2; 8 nucleotides match TRBD1. CDR1 and CDR2 from the germline V gene are SGHKS and YYEKEE (reference sequence). V lost 0 bases and J lost 4; bases outside the gene matches: 5. The CDR3 runs 15 residues. The CDR3, as DNA: TGTGCCAGCAGCTTGGGGTCAGGGGGCGGCTATGGCTACACCTTC. It codes for CASSLGSGGGYGYTF.

The CDR3 loop reads CASSVGPEPYEQYF. The CDR3 DNA reads TGTGCCAGCAGCGTAGGCCCCGAGCCCTACGAGCAGTACTTC. The chain joins TRBV9 to TRBJ2-7; D gene ambiguous. The CDR3 is 14 residues long. Trimming took off 0 bases at V and 2 bases at J, with 9 bases between the two ends. Germline V gives CDR1 SGDLS, CDR2 YYNGEE. Together with reference TRBV9 and TRBJ2-7, the CDR3 gives the full variable domain: DSGVTQTPKHLITATGQRVTLRCSPRSGDLSVYWYQQSLDQGLQFLIQYYNGEERAKGNILERFSAQQFPDLHSELNLSSLELGDSALYFCASSVGPEPYEQYFGPGTRLTVT.

The chain uses TRBV4-2 and TRBJ1-2; weak D call: TRBD1 (6 bases). This CDR3 spans 16 amino acids. V lost 0 bases and J 5 bases, leaving 16 bases between the germline ends. Germline V gene data show CDR1 as LGHNA and CDR2 as YNFKEQ. For the CDR3, the DNA is TGTGCCAGCAGCCAAGATCTTGGGGGCACGGCTTATGGCTACACCTTC. This translates into CASSQDLGGTAYGYTF.

The chain uses TRBV2 and TRBJ1-4; 7 bases align to TRBD1. The CDR3 consists of 15 residues. V gave up 6 bases and J gave up 0 bases; unmatched junction bases: 4. CDR1 is SNHLY, CDR2 FYNNEI, per germline. The CDR3 region is CASRKDRATNEKLFF. In nucleotides, the CDR3 is TGTGCCAGCAGAAAAGACAGGGCAACTAATGAAAAACTGTTTTTT. Together with reference TRBV2 and TRBJ1-4, the CDR3 gives the full variable domain: EPEVTQTPSHQVTQMGQEVILRCVPISNHLYFYWYRQILGQKVEFLVSFYNNEISEKSEIFDDQFSVERPDGSNFTLKIRSTKLEDSAMYFCASRKDRATNEKLFFGSGTQLSVL.

DNA for the CDR3: TGTGCCAGCAGTGCCAGGGGGTCAACTAATGAAAAACTGTTTTTT. Residues: CASSARGSTNEKLFF. The genes are TRBV2 and TRBJ1-4, with TRBD1 matching over 7 bases. This CDR3 comprises 15 residues. V was clipped by 4 bases and J by 0 bases; unmatched bases: 2. The germline CDR1 and CDR2 sequences are SNHLY and FYNNEI. Drawing the rest from reference TRBV2 and TRBJ1-4, the complete variable domain is EPEVTQTPSHQVTQMGQEVILRCVPISNHLYFYWYRQILGQKVEFLVSFYNNEISEKSEIFDDQFSVERPDGSNFTLKIRSTKLEDSAMYFCASSARGSTNEKLFFGSGTQLSVL.

This chain uses TRBV11-2 with TRBJ2-7, with 13 bases matching TRBD2. The CDR3 has 16 amino acids. Trimming cost V 1 base and J 5 bases; bases outside gene matches: 5. Per germline, CDR1 SGHAT and CDR2 FQNNGV. CDR3 coding DNA: TGTGCCAGCAGCTTAGGGACTAGCGGGAGCGGCCACGAGCAGTACTTC. This codes for CASSLGTSGSGHEQYF.

This rearrangement joins TRBV6-5 to TRBJ1-5; D unclear. The CDR3 extends over 15 amino acids. V was shortened by 8 bases and J by 2 bases, with 16 bases between the two germline ends. In germline, CDR1 is MNHEY, CDR2 SVGAGI. DNA of the CDR3: TGTGCCAGCGGCAGCGGGGTACGAGGCAATCAGCCCCAGCATTTT. Protein: CASGSGVRGNQPQHF.

This chain joins TRBV14 and TRBJ2-7; no clear D. Germline V gene sequence: CDR1 SGHDN, CDR2 FVKESK. Trimming took 0 bases from V and 0 from J, leaving 6 bases between them. This CDR3 comprises 14 residues. CDR3 DNA: TGTGCCAGCAGCCAAGAGGCCAGCTCCTACGAGCAGTACTTC. This codes for CASSQEASSYEQYF.

This chain links TRBV11-3 with TRBJ1-3; D remains unclear. V lost 4 bases and J 0 bases, leaving 7 bases between the germline ends. The CDR3 is made up of 14 amino acids. Germline V gene lookup returns CDR1 SGHNT and CDR2 YENEEA. The CDR3 DNA follows: TGTGCCAGCAGCTCACGCGACTCTGGAAACACCATATATTTT. It is translated as CASSSRDSGNTIYF.

The chain has TRBV5-1 and TRBJ1-2; D is ambiguous. The germline V gene has CDR1 SGHRS and CDR2 YFSETQ. The CDR3 has 13 amino acids. V was cut by 5 bases and J by 6 bases, with 14 bases left in between. CDR3 sequence reads: CASRDGINDGYTF. The CDR3 coding sequence is TGCGCCAGCAGGGACGGGATTAATGATGGCTACACCTTC.

The J gene is TRBJ2-7, the V gene TRBV19; 7 bases fit TRBD1. In germline, CDR1 is LNHDA, CDR2 SQIVND (reference sequence). This CDR3 is built from 15 residues. Germline trimming cut 9 bases from V and 3 bases from J; bases unmatched to any gene: 14. The CDR3 protein is CASSFAGTEVYEQYF. The DNA for the CDR3 is TGTGCCAGCAGTTTCGCCGGGACAGAGGTCTACGAGCAGTACTTC.

V and J are TRBV4-3 and TRBJ2-1, with 10 bases that match TRBD2. V lost 0 bases and J lost 12; bases outside the gene matches: 2. CDR3 length: 13 residues. Germline CDR1 is LGHNA and CDR2 is YSLEER. The CDR3 region is CASSQDIAGGQFF. Here the CDR3 DNA reads TGCGCCAGCAGCCAAGACATAGCGGGAGGGCAGTTCTTC.

The gene calls are TRBV19 and TRBJ1-5; 7 bases fit TRBD1. Per the germline V gene, CDR1 is LNHDA and CDR2 is SQIVND (reference sequence). The CDR3 is 17 residues long. V shed 6 bases and J 0 bases; nucleotides not matched to a gene: 11. The CDR3 sequence: CASRRTRDSYSNQPQHF. CDR3 in DNA: TGTGCCAGTAGGAGAACCCGGGACAGTTATAGCAATCAGCCCCAGCATTTT.